This T cell receptor (beta chain) comes out of a study of blood T cell repertoires in COVID-19. Study summary: Sources were T cells, B-cell-depleted T cells, or PBMCs; the material itself was cDNA or gDNA.

Only one count was recorded for this clone. How the authors handled the data: Quantification of nucleated cells was approximated via reference gene primer amplification. Clones were read by immunoSEQ multiplex PCR, and TCRdb kept only the in-frame ones, dropping some. V and J calls and clone size are copied from that table; D and trimming were computed from the DNA. The sample records around 280,000 clones, about 89% being singletons. Trimming took 2 bases from V and 5 from J, leaving 15 bases between them. From germline, CDR1 is KGHSH and CDR2 LQKENI. The CDR3 length is 15 residues. This TCR derives from a woman in her 40s who had recovered from COVID-19. This chain connects TRBV18 to TRBJ1-1; D perhaps matches TRBD1 (6 bases). Material for sequencing was PBMCs or T cells enriched from blood (not recorded which). As DNA, the CDR3 is TGTGCCAGCTCACCAACAGCAGGGGTTAGGACTGAAGCTTTCTTT. Its protein is CASSPTAGVRTEAFF.